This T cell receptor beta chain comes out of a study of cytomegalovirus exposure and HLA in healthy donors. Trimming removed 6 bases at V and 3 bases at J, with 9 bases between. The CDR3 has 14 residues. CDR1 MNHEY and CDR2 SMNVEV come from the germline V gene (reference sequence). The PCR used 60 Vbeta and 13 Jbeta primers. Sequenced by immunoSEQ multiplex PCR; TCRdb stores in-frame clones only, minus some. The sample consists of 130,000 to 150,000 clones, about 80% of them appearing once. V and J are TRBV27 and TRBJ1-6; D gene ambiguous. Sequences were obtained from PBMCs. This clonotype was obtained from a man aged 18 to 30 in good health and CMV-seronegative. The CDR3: CASRPTGYNSPLHF. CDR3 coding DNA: TGTGCCAGCAGACCGACGGGCTATAATTCACCCCTCCACTTT.